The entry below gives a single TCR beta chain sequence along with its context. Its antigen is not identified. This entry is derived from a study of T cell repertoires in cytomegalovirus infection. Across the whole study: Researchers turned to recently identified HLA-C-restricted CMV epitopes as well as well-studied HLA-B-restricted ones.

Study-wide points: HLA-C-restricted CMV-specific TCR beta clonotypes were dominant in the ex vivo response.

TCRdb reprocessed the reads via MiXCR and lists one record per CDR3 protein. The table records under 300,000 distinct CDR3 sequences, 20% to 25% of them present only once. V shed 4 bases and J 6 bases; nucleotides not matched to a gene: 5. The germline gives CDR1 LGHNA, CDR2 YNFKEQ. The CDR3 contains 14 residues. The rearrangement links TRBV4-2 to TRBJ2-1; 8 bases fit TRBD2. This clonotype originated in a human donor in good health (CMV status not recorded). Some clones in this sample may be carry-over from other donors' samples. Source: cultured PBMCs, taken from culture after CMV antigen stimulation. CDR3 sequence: CASSRGLEFNEQFF. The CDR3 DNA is TGTGCCAGCAGCCGGGGACTAGAGTTCAATGAGCAGTTCTTC.